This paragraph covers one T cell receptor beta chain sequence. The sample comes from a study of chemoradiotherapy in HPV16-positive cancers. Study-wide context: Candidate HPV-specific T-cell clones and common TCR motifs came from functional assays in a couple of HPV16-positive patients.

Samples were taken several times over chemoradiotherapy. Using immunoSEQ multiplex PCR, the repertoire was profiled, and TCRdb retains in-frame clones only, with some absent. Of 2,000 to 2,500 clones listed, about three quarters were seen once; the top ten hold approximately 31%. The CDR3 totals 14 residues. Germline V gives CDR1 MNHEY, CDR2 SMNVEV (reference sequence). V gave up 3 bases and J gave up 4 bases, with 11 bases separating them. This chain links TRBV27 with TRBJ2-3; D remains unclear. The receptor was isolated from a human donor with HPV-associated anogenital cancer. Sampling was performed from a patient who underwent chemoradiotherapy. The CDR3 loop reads CASSFPHRPDTQYF. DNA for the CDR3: TGTGCCAGCAGTTTTCCCCATCGCCCAGATACGCAGTATTTT.